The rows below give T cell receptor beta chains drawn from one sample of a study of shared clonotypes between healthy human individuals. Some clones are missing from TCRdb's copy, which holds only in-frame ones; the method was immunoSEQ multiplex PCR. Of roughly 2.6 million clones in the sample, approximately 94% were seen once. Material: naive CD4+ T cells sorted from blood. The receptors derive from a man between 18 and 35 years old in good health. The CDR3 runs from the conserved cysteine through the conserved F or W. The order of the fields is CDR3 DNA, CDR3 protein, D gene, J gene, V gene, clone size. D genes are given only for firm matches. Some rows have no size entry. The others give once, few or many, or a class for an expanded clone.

CDR3 DNA: TGCGCCAGCATCCTGACAACCGGATCAACAGGTGGCTACACCTTC
CDR3 protein: CASILTTGSTGGYTF
D gene: .
J gene: TRBJ1-2
V gene: TRBV10-1
clone size: .

CDR3 DNA: TGTGCCTCGCTTTCCCCCCACGAGACCCAGTACTTC
CDR3 protein: CASLSPHETQYF
D gene: .
J gene: TRBJ2-5
V gene: TRBV7-3
clone size: .

CDR3 DNA: TGTGCCAGCAGTTCCACAATTTCACCCCTCCACTTT
CDR3 protein: CASSSTISPLHF
D gene: .
J gene: TRBJ1-6
V gene: TRBV28
clone size: .

CDR3 DNA: TGTGCCAGCTCACCAATGAGTGGGGATCAGCAGTTCTTC
CDR3 protein: CASSPMSGDQQFF
D gene: .
J gene: TRBJ2-1
V gene: TRBV18
clone size: .

CDR3 DNA: TGTGCCAGCAGCCCACAGGGGGTCTATGGCTACACCTTC
CDR3 protein: CASSPQGVYGYTF
D gene: TRBD1
J gene: TRBJ1-2
V gene: TRBV11-2
clone size: once

CDR3 DNA: TGTGCCAGCAGCGGAAGCGGGAGGGTCTACGAGCAGTACTTC
CDR3 protein: CASSGSGRVYEQYF
D gene: TRBD2
J gene: TRBJ2-7
V gene: TRBV2
clone size: .

CDR3 DNA: TGTGCCAGCAGCTTAGGGAGGTCTGGGAAACTGTTTTTT
CDR3 protein: CASSLGRSGKLFF
D gene: .
J gene: TRBJ1-4
V gene: TRBV5-6
clone size: .

CDR3 DNA: TGTGCCAGCAGCTTTGGGCAGGGTTGGAATGGCTACACCTTC
CDR3 protein: CASSFGQGWNGYTF
D gene: .
J gene: TRBJ1-2
V gene: TRBV5-6
clone size: .

CDR3 DNA: TGTGCCAGCTCACCAACGCCGTGGACAGGGGGCACTGAAGCTTTCTTT
CDR3 protein: CASSPTPWTGGTEAFF
D gene: TRBD1
J gene: TRBJ1-1
V gene: TRBV18
clone size: .

CDR3 DNA: TGTGCCAGCAAGGGTAGTAAGACCCAGTACTTC
CDR3 protein: CASKGSKTQYF
D gene: .
J gene: TRBJ2-5
V gene: TRBV28
clone size: .

CDR3 DNA: TGCGCCAGCAGCCTGACGATCGGTGGTGAGACCCAGTACTTC
CDR3 protein: CASSLTIGGETQYF
D gene: .
J gene: TRBJ2-5
V gene: TRBV5-1
clone size: .

CDR3 DNA: TGTGCCAGCAGGGAGGTCTCTGGGGCCAACGTCCTGACTTTC
CDR3 protein: CASREVSGANVLTF
D gene: .
J gene: TRBJ2-6
V gene: TRBV2
clone size: once

CDR3 DNA: TGTGCCAGCAGCAAGACGGCAAGTTCAGGGGAGCTGTTTTTT
CDR3 protein: CASSKTASSGELFF
D gene: .
J gene: TRBJ2-2
V gene: TRBV7-2
clone size: once

CDR3 DNA: TGCGCCAGCGCGAGGGAAATACCTAACTACGAGCAGTACTTC
CDR3 protein: CASAREIPNYEQYF
D gene: .
J gene: TRBJ2-7
V gene: TRBV4-1
clone size: .

CDR3 DNA: TGTGCCATCAGTGAGATAGGGTCCCTCCGGACTACAGATACGCAGTATTTT
CDR3 protein: CAISEIGSLRTTDTQYF
D gene: .
J gene: TRBJ2-3
V gene: TRBV10-3
clone size: .

CDR3 DNA: TGTGCCAGCAGCAGATCGACAGGGGGAAATGAAAAACTGTTTTTT
CDR3 protein: CASSRSTGGNEKLFF
D gene: TRBD1
J gene: TRBJ1-4
V gene: TRBV6-5
clone size: few

CDR3 DNA: TGCGCCAGCAGCGGTACAGGGGGCACTGAAGCTTTCTTT
CDR3 protein: CASSGTGGTEAFF
D gene: TRBD1
J gene: TRBJ1-1
V gene: TRBV5-1
clone size: .

CDR3 DNA: TGCGCCAGCAGCTCACCCGTTGACTACGAGCAGTACTTC
CDR3 protein: CASSSPVDYEQYF
D gene: .
J gene: TRBJ2-7
V gene: TRBV5-1
clone size: .

CDR3 DNA: TGTGCCAGCAGTTTAACCAGGGCTTACGAGCAGTACTTC
CDR3 protein: CASSLTRAYEQYF
D gene: .
J gene: TRBJ2-7
V gene: TRBV7-2
clone size: .

CDR3 DNA: TGCAGCGTTGAGGTGGGGGACTATGGCTACACCTTC
CDR3 protein: CSVEVGDYGYTF
D gene: .
J gene: TRBJ1-2
V gene: TRBV29-1
clone size: .

CDR3 DNA: TGTGCCAGTCGCTTGGGGCGCGTTTTGTCGAGTCAGCCCCAGCATTTT
CDR3 protein: CASRLGRVLSSQPQHF
D gene: .
J gene: TRBJ1-5
V gene: TRBV2
clone size: few